This T cell receptor (beta chain) was captured by sequencing in a study of CD8 T cells in Susac syndrome. Sequencing of TCR beta was performed on blood CD8+ T cells and on blood CD4+ T cells. TEMRA cells were FACS-enriched, and CD8+ and CD4+ T cells were isolated negatively. It was with random hexamers that roughly 0.45 to 1 ug RNA was reverse transcribed. The authors amplified TCR beta CDR3 across 54 Vbeta and 13 Jbeta using immunoSEQ multiplex PCR. TCRdb processed the immunoSEQ multiplex PCR reads anew with MiXCR; each CDR3 protein has one entry. The table has about 280,000 distinct CDR3 sequences, 70% to 90% seen once; the top ten hold around 0.12%. V lost 7 bases and J lost 4; bases outside the gene matches: 13. The CDR3 consists of 19 residues.

The chain links TRBV12-3 or TRBV12-4 to TRBJ2-2; 15 bases map to TRBD2. Sequencing was carried out using CD8+ T cells from PBMCs. The receptor was derived from a human donor with multiple sclerosis. The CDR3 DNA reads as TGTGCCAGCACCCCCCTCGGACTAGCGGGAGGGCGGAGCACCGGGGAGCTGTTTTTT. Its translation: CASTPLGLAGGRSTGELFF.